This TCR beta chain was recovered during a study of CD8+ T cells in alopecia areata. Whole-study results and caveats: Mice showed TCR sharing more clearly than patients did, possibly owing to HLA. Researchers report lesional scalp, most notably alopecia totalis/universalis, outstripped normal scalp in clonality.

With respect to this clone: Its target is not known.

The length of the CDR3 is 16 residues. V lost 3 bases, J lost 3 bases, and 10 bases stayed unmatched. The germline gives CDR1 SGHDT, CDR2 YYEEEE. Peripheral blood and lesional scalp punch biopsies were taken from alopecia areata patients. RNA was isolated and reverse transcribed to cDNA, the sequencing template. The repertoire was sequenced with immunoSEQ multiplex PCR; TCRdb's copy has only in-frame clones and lacks some. The sample has about 82,000 clones, roughly 51% seen once. The genes are TRBV5-6 and TRBJ2-3, with 7 nucleotides matching TRBD2. This TCR was sampled from a human donor with alopecia areata. Sequencing was carried out using NKG2D-high CD8+ T cells sorted from blood. The CDR3 DNA reads TGTGCCAGCAGCTACCAAACGGGGGGACCGACAGATACGCAGTATTTT. Amino acid sequence: CASSYQTGGPTDTQYF.